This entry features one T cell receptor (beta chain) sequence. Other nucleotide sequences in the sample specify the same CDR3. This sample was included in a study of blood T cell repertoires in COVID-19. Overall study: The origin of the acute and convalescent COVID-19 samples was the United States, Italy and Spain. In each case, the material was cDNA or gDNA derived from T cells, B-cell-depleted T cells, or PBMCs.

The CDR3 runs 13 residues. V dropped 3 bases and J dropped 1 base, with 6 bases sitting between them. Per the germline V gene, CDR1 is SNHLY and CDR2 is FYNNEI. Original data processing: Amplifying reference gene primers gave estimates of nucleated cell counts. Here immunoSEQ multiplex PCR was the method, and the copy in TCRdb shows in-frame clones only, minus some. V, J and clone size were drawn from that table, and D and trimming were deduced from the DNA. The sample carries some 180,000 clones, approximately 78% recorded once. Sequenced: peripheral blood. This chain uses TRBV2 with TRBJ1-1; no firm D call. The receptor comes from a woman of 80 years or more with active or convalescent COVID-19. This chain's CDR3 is CASSELENTEAFF. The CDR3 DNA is TGTGCCAGCAGTGAGCTAGAGAACACTGAAGCTTTCTTT.